This TCR beta chain came from a study of T-cell memory formation after mild COVID-19. Study background: TCR clusters largely stayed donor specific.

This clonotype was found many times. TCRdb passed the 5' RACE reads through MiXCR, listing each CDR3 protein once. Of 130,000 to 150,000 distinct CDR3 sequences detected, over 6% appear once; the ten largest clones hold around 1.9%. This CDR3 is built from 18 residues. V gave up 5 bases and J gave up 8 bases; unmatched junction bases: 14. Germline-derived CDR1 and CDR2 are SGHTA and FQGNSA. Sequencing used PBMCs or a T cell subset sorted from them (not recorded which). The chain links TRBV7-2 to TRBJ2-1; 14 positions match TRBD2. The clonotype was recovered from an adult woman who had mild COVID-19 (a few samples of this study predate the infection). Cell type and time point are not known. The CDR3 region has the DNA TGTGCCAGCAGCCTACGGACTAGCGGGGGGCCATGGGCCCATGAGCAGTTCTTC. This sequence encodes CASSLRTSGGPWAHEQFF.